Given below is one T cell receptor (beta chain) in context. The data originate from a study of Ad26.COV2.S vaccination and SARS-CoV-2 variants. At the level of the study: The Ad26.COV2.S arm of the COV1001 trial was where the donor was placed.

V dropped 0 bases and J dropped 4 bases, with 9 bases sitting between them. Germline V gives CDR1 GTSNPN, CDR2 SVGIG (reference sequence). The CDR3 length is 13 residues. Treatment reported: around 19 received Ad26.COV2.S at low or high dose, single or two shots; roughly 5 received placebo; per-sample allocation not given. Day 63 following the first vaccine or placebo injection was when the samples were taken. At a Boston site, the person donating was an adult of 18-55 years. Libraries were prepared by immunoSEQ multiplex PCR; TCRdb keeps only in-frame clonotypes and omits some of them. The top ten hold roughly 4.3% of the sample, which has 350,000 to 500,000 clones, about 92% seen once.

This rearrangement joins TRBV30 to TRBJ1-1; D gene uncertain. The material was peripheral blood, obtained in a trial of Ad26.COV2.S vaccine versus placebo. The TCR comes from a person between 18 and 60 years old who received the Ad26.COV2.S COVID-19 vaccine or a placebo. CDR3 protein: CAWSVQRGTEAFF. CDR3 in DNA: TGTGCCTGGAGTGTACAACGGGGCACTGAAGCTTTCTTT.